The 5 T cell receptor beta chains presented below share a single source sample, sequenced in a study of human T cells and chemical hapten exposure. TCRdb used MiXCR to reprocess the 5' RACE reads, holding one entry per CDR3 protein. The table lists around 82,000 distinct CDR3 sequences, under 10% of them singletons. RNA extraction used unfractionated whole blood as the source of total RNA. These receptor sequences come from a male donor in good health.

This clonotype was recorded at least ten times. This chain joins TRBV30 and TRBJ2-5, with D uncertain. The CDR3 contains 11 residues. Deletions cut 1 base from V and 4 bases from J, with 4 bases between. Germline CDR1 is GTSNPN and CDR2 is SVGIG (reference sequence). The CDR3 DNA is TGTGCCTGGAGTGGGCCAGAGACCCAGTACTTC. Amino acid sequence: CAWSGPETQYF. The full variable domain, in which reference TRBV30 and TRBJ2-5 provide the parts outside the CDR3, is SQTIHQWPATLVQPVGSPLSLECTVEGTSNPNLYWYRQAAGRGLQLLFYSVGIGQISSEVPQNLSASRPQDRQFILSSKKLLLSDSGFYLCAWSGPETQYFGPGTRLLVL.

This clonotype was counted at least ten times. The rearrangement links TRBV6-2 or TRBV6-3 to TRBJ2-7, with TRBD1 as a possible D gene (6 bases). This CDR3 is 13 amino acids long. The V end lost 5 bases, the J end lost 3 bases, and 11 bases lay between the germline ends. Germline V gene data show CDR1 as MNHEY and CDR2 as SVGEGT. CDR3 DNA sequence: TGTGCCAGCAGTCCGGACAGTTACTACGAGCAGTACTTC. Amino acids: CASSPDSYYEQYF.

The chain uses TRBV7-8 and TRBJ1-5; D is undetermined. CDR3 size: 18 residues. Deletions cut 2 bases from V and 2 bases from J, with 19 bases between. CDR1 and CDR2 (germline): SGHVS, FQNEAQ. The CDR3, as DNA: TGTGCCAGCAGCTTATCGTCGGTTGTCGGTGGAGGCAATCAGCCCCAGCATTTT. Amino acid sequence: CASSLSSVVGGGNQPQHF.

This clonotype was observed a few times. CDR3 sequence (DNA): TGTGCCAGCAGTATCGGAGTTACTGAAGCTTTCTTT. It translates to CASSIGVTEAFF. The chain is built from TRBV6-1 and TRBJ1-1; no firm D call. The CDR3 is 12 amino acids. The germline CDR1 and CDR2 sequences are MNHNS and SASEGT. The V end was cut by 5 bases, the J end by 5 bases, with 9 bases between.

The rearrangement joins TRBV12-3 or TRBV12-4 to TRBJ2-3; 7 bases match TRBD1. CDR3 length equals 14 residues. V lost 3 bases, J lost 4 bases, and 4 bases stayed unmatched. The CDR3 loop reads CASSLGQTPDTQYF. As DNA, the CDR3 is TGTGCCAGCAGTTTGGGACAGACCCCAGATACGCAGTATTTT.